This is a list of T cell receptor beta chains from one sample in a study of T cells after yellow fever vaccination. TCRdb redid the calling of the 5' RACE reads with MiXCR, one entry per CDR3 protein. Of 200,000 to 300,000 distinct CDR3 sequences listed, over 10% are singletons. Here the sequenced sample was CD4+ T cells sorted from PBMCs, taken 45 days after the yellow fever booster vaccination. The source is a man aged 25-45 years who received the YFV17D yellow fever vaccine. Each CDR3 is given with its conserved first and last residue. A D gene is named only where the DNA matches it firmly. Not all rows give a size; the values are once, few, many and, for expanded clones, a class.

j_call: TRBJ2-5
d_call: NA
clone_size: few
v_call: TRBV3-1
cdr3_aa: CASSQDQRVRETQYF
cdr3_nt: TGTGCCAGCAGCCAAGATCAGAGGGTCCGAGAGACCCAGTACTTC

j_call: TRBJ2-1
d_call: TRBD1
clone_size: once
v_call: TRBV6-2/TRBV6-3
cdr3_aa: CASSSRGREQFF
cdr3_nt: TGTGCCAGCAGTTCCAGGGGGCGTGAGCAGTTCTTC

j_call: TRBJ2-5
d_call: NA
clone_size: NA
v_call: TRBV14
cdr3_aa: CASSQDFGETQYF
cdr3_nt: TGTGCCAGCAGCCAAGATTTTGGGGAGACCCAGTACTTC

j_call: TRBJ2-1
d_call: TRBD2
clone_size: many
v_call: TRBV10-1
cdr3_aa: CASSESSGMGNEQFF
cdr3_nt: TGCGCCAGCAGTGAGTCTAGCGGGATGGGAAATGAGCAGTTCTTC

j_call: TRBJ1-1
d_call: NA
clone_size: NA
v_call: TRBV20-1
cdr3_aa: CSARVRRGTEAFF
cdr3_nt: TGCAGTGCTAGAGTCCGACGGGGCACTGAAGCTTTCTTT

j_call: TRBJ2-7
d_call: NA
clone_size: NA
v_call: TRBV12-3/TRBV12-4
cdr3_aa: CASSLLVLGYEQYF
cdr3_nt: TGTGCCAGCAGCTTACTAGTGTTAGGCTACGAGCAGTACTTC

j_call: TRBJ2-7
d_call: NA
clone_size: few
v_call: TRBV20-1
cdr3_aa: CSARGQFVSGEQYF
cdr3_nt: TGCAGTGCTAGGGGGCAGTTTGTCTCCGGCGAGCAGTACTTC

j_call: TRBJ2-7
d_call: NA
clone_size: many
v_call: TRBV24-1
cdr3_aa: CATGASGTYVLKNLLTYEQYF
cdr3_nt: TGTGCCACCGGGGCTTCCGGGACGTATGTTCTTAAGAATCTTCTCACCTACGAGCAGTACTTC

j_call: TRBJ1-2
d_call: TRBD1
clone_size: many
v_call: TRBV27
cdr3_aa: CASRPGQVIYGYTF
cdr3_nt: TGTGCCAGCAGACCGGGACAGGTGATCTATGGCTACACCTTC

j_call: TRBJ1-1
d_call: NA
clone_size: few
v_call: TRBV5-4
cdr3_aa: CASSPESRGTEAFF
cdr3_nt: TGTGCCAGCAGTCCGGAGTCCCGTGGTACTGAAGCTTTCTTT

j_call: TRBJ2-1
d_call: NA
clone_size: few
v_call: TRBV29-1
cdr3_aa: CSVELGAARYNEQFF
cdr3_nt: TGCAGCGTTGAATTGGGGGCGGCGAGGTACAATGAGCAGTTCTTC

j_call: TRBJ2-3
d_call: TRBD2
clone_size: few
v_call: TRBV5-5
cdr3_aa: CASSFGLAGAADTQYF
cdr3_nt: TGTGCCAGCAGCTTCGGACTAGCGGGAGCGGCAGATACGCAGTATTTT

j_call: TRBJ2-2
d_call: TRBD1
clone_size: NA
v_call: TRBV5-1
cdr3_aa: CASSLRPTGENGELFF
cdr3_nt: TGCGCCAGCAGCCTACGTCCGACAGGGGAGAACGGGGAGCTGTTTTTT

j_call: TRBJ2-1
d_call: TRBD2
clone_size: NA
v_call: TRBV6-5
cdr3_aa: CASSFLILAVSYNEQFF
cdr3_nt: TGTGCCAGCAGTTTCCTAATACTAGCGGTCTCCTACAATGAGCAGTTCTTC

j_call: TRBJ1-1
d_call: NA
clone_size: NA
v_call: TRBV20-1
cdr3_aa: CSARGALEAESSEAFF
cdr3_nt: TGCAGTGCTAGAGGTGCTCTGGAGGCGGAGTCCTCTGAAGCTTTCTTT

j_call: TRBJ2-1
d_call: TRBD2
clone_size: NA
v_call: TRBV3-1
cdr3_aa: CASRVSLAGTNEQFF
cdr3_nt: TGTGCCAGCAGGGTCAGCCTAGCGGGCACTAATGAGCAGTTCTTC

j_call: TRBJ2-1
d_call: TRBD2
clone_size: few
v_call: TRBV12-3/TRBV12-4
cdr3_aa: CASSLDRLAGGNEQFF
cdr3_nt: TGTGCCAGCAGTTTAGATCGACTAGCGGGAGGGAATGAGCAGTTCTTC

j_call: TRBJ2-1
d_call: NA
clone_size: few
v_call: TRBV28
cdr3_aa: CASTRLSWDEQFF
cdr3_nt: TGTGCCAGCACCCGTCTGAGCTGGGATGAGCAGTTCTTC

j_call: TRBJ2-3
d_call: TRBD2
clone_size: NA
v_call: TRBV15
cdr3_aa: CATSRDGGGTTDTQYF
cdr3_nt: TGTGCCACCAGCAGAGATGGGGGGGGGACCACAGATACGCAGTATTTT

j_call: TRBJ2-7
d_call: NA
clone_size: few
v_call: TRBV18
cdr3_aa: CASSPDASGGSGEQYF
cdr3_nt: TGTGCCAGCTCACCAGATGCCAGCGGAGGATCGGGTGAGCAGTACTTC

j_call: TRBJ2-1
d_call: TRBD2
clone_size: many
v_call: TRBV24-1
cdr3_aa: CATSDSSGSSYNEQFF
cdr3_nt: TGTGCCACCAGTGATTCTAGCGGGAGCTCCTACAATGAGCAGTTCTTC

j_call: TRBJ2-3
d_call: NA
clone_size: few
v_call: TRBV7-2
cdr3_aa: CASSLGQNYFTDTQYF
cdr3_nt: TGTGCCAGCAGCTTAGGGCAGAATTATTTCACAGATACGCAGTATTTT

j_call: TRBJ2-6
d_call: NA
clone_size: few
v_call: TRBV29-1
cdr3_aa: CSVGWGANVLTF
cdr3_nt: TGCAGCGTGGGGTGGGGGGCCAACGTCCTGACTTTC

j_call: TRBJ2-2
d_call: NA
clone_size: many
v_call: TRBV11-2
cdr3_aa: CASSLAVGELFF
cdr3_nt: TGTGCCAGCAGCTTAGCGGTCGGGGAGCTGTTTTTT

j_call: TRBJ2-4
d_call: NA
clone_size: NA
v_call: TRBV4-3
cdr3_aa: CASSQDWQGRNIQYF
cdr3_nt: TGCGCCAGCAGCCAAGATTGGCAGGGGCGGAACATTCAGTACTTC

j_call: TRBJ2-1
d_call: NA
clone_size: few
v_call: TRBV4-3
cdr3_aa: CASSQDWSLGSEQFF
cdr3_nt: TGCGCCAGCAGCCAAGATTGGAGCTTGGGCAGTGAGCAGTTCTTC

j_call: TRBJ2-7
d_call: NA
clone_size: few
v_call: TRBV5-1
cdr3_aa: CASSFNRLYEQYF
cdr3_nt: TGCGCCAGCAGCTTCAACCGTCTCTACGAGCAGTACTTC

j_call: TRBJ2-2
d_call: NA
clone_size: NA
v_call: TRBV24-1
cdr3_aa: CATSDPRGSTPGELFF
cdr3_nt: TGTGCCACCAGTGATCCAAGGGGTTCTACACCCGGGGAGCTGTTTTTT

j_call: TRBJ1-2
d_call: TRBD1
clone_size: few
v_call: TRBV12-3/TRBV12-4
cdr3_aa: CASSGDRALNYGYTF
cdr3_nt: TGTGCCAGCAGTGGGGACAGGGCCCTTAACTATGGCTACACCTTC

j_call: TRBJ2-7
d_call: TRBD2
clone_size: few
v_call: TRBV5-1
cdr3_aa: CASKLAGGTYEQYF
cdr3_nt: TGCGCCAGCAAACTAGCGGGGGGAACCTACGAGCAGTACTTC

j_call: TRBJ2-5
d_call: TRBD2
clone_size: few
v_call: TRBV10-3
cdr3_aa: CAISESGRETQYF
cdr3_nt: TGTGCCATCAGTGAAAGCGGGAGAGAGACCCAGTACTTC

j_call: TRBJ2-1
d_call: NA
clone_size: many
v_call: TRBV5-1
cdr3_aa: CASSSSARGSYNEQFF
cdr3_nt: TGCGCCAGCAGCTCCTCAGCACGGGGCTCCTACAATGAGCAGTTCTTC

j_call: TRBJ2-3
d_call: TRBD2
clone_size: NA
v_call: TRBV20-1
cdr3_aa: CSARGGAGSTDTQYF
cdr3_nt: TGCAGTGCTCGCGGGGGAGCGGGTAGCACAGATACGCAGTATTTT

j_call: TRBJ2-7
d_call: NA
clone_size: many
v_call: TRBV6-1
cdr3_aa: CASTDTFGGLSYEQYF
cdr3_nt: TGTGCCAGCACGGACACATTTGGGGGGCTTTCCTACGAGCAGTACTTC

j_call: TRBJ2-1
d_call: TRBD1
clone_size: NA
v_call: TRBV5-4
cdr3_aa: CASIFDRDNEQFF
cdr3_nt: TGTGCCAGCATCTTCGACAGGGACAATGAGCAGTTCTTC

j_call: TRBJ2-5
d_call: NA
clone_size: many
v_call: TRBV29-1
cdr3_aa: CSKRDVEETQYF
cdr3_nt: TGCAGCAAAAGGGACGTGGAAGAGACCCAGTACTTC

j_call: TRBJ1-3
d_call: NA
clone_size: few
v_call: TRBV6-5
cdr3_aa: CASSYSMGSGNTIYF
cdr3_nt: TGTGCCAGCAGTTACTCGATGGGGTCTGGAAACACCATATATTTT

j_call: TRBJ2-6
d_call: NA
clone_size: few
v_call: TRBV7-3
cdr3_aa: CASSLTAYSGANVLTF
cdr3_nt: TGTGCCAGCAGCTTAACGGCTTATTCTGGGGCCAACGTCCTGACTTTC

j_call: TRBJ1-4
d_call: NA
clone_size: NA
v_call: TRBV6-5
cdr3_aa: CASSYSKGAGSEKLFF
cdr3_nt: TGTGCCAGCAGTTACTCTAAAGGGGCCGGGAGCGAAAAACTGTTTTTT

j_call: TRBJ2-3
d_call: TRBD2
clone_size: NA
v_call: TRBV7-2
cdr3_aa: CASRPSKRDPFTDTQYF
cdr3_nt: TGTGCCAGCAGACCTTCGAAGCGGGACCCCTTCACAGATACGCAGTATTTC

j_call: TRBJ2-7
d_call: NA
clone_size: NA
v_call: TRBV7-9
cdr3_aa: CASSLGAGEFNEQYF
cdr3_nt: TGTGCCAGCAGCTTAGGGGCAGGGGAGTTCAACGAGCAGTACTTC

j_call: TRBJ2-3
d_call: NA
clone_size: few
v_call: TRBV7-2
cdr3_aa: CASSLAPNTDTQYF
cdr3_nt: TGTGCCAGCAGCTTAGCCCCCAACACAGATACGCAGTATTTT

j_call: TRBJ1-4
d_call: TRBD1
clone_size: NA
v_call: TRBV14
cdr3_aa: CASSPTGTGNEKLFF
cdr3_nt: TGTGCCAGCAGCCCGACCGGGACAGGGAATGAAAAACTGTTTTTT

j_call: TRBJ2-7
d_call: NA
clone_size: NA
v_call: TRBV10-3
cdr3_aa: CAIRGPDYEQYF
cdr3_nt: TGTGCCATTAGAGGGCCTGACTACGAGCAGTACTTC

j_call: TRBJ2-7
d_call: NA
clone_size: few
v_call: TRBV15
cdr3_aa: CATSRDRDRSYEQYF
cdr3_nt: TGTGCCACCAGCAGAGACAGGGATCGATCCTACGAGCAGTACTTC

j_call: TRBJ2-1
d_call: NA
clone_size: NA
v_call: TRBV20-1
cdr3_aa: CSARDRNSYNEQFF
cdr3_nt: TGCAGTGCTAGAGATAGAAACAGCTACAATGAGCAGTTCTTC

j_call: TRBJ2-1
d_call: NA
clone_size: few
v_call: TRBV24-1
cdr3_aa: CATSDSSRPGNEQFF
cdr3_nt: TGTGCCACCAGTGACTCGAGTCGACCCGGCAATGAGCAGTTCTTC

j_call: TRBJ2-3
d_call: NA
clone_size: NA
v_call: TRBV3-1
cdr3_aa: CASSQNSRPDTQYF
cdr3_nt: TGTGCCAGCAGCCAAAATTCCAGACCAGATACGCAGTATTTT

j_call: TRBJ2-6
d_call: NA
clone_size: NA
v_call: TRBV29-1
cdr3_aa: CSAALSGANVLSF
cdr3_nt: TGCAGCGCAGCACTATCTGGGGCCAACGTCCTGTCTTTC

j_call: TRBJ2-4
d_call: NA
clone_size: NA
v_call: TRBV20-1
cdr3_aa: CSARDHRVAKNIQYF
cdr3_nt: TGCAGTGCTAGAGATCATCGAGTAGCCAAAAACATTCAGTACTTC

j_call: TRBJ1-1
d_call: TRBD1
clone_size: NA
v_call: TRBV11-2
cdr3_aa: CASSLDPRGRRTEAFF
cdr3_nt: TGTGCCAGCAGCTTAGACCCCAGGGGGCGTAGGACTGAAGCTTTCTTT

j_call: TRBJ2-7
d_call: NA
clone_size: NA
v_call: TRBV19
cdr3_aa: CASSIGGRTYEQYF
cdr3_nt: TGTGCCAGTAGTATAGGAGGGAGGACCTACGAGCAGTACTTC

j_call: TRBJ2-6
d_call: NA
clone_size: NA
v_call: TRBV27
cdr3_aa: CASGRTGANVLTF
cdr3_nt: TGTGCCAGCGGGAGGACTGGGGCCAACGTCCTGACTTTC

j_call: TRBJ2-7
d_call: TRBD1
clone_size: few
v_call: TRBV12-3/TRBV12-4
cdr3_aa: CASSPSGARGREQYF
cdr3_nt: TGTGCCAGCAGTCCCTCCGGAGCAAGGGGGCGAGAGCAGTACTTC

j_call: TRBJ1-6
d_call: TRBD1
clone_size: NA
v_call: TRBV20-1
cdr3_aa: CSARQGADSPLHF
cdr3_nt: TGCAGTGCGCGACAGGGGGCCGATTCACCCCTCCACTTT

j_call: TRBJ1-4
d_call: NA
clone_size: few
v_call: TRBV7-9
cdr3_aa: CASSSRESDEKLFF
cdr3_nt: TGTGCCAGCAGCTCCCGGGAGAGCGATGAAAAACTGTTTTTT

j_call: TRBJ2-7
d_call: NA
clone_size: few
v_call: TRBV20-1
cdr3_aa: CSAPPAEGRYEQYF
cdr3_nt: TGCAGTGCTCCCCCCGCGGAGGGCCGATACGAGCAGTACTTC

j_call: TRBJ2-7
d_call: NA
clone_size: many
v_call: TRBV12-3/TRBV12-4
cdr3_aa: CASSLSSGSYEQYF
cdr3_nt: TGTGCCAGCAGTTTGAGTAGCGGTTCCTACGAGCAGTACTTC

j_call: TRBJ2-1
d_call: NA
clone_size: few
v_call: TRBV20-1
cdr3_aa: CSARDNRLRSYNEQFF
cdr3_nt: TGCAGTGCTAGAGATAACAGACTCCGCTCCTACAATGAGCAGTTCTTC

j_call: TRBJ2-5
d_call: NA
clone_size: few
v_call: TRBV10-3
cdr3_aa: CAISDWQQETQYF
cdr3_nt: TGTGCCATTAGCGACTGGCAACAAGAGACCCAGTACTTC